This TCR beta chain was obtained from a study of blood T cell repertoires in COVID-19 (dated by TCRdb to 2020 to 2022). General notes on the study: The collaborator samples originated in the United States, Italy and Spain and spanned the acute and convalescent phases of COVID-19. The prospective study material was composed of cDNA or gDNA derived from T cells, B-cell-depleted T cells, or PBMCs. Subjects who had been exposed to COVID-19, were actively infected with it, or had recovered from it provided the deeply sampled blood TCRbeta repertoires that made up the dataset. The repertoires were released in a freely available public database intended as a resource for research on the immune response to SARS-CoV-2. Samples were obtained from the ongoing ImmuneRACE study (first 160 participants) and from over 1,000 subjects provided by 6 global collaborators. The sample metadata nearly always contained a de-identified subject ID, COVID-19 status, age in years and sex. Where available, HLA class I and class II types were taken from metadata supplied by the sample provider and were not determined by assay-based typing. Results the study describes overall, beyond this receptor: The amount of clinical and demographic metadata varied by source and participant and was provided uncurated.

The immunoSEQ Assay, a bias-controlled multiplex PCR, was used to amplify TCRbeta CDR3 regions from genomic DNA. The source study handled its data this way. The number of nucleated cells in each sample was estimated from the amplification of reference gene primers within the assay. To quantify the absolute abundance of each unique TCRbeta CDR3 rearrangement, sequence reads were collapsed and filtered. For each sample, productive Simpson clonality was calculated as the square root of Simpson's diversity index across productive rearrangements. TCRdb obtained this table from immuneACCESS and retained in-frame rearrangements with V and J assigned. These tables miss some clones; where compared with another copy, unresolved V genes account for less than half of the shortfall, and the remainder is unexplained. The DNA gave D and trimming, while V, J and clone size come from that table. In this sample the table shows 360,000 or so clones, approximately 89% of which occur a single time. The ten largest clones represent less than 5% of the sample.

One collaborating source in Seattle enrolled patients during active infection and followed them longitudinally through the course of disease. Each collaborating institution followed its own protocols to collect whole blood in K2EDTA tubes. For TCRbeta analysis, collaborators shipped samples in one of three forms: frozen whole blood, isolated PBMCs, or DNA extracted from either of those sample types. V lost 3 bases and J lost 2 bases, and the count of bases not matched to a germline gene is 5. The germline V gene (reference sequence) yields DFQATT for CDR1 and SNEGSKA for CDR2. Taken from cysteine to phenylalanine, the CDR3 has 14 residues. Only the CDR3 DNA is retained, 42 bases long and in frame from the first base. In regard to this clone: Its antigen is currently not known. Within one base of it there is no much larger clone, and no base qualities were kept.

Sequencing input: peripheral blood. This sequence originates from a woman in her sixties or seventies with COVID-19, enrolled during active disease. The V and J genes are TRBV20-1 and TRBJ1-2, and TRBD1 matches 8 of the central bases. The base sequence is TGCAGTGCTAGTGGGACAGGTTCAAACTATGGCTACACCTTC. This codes for CSASGTGSNYGYTF.